A single sample is the source of the 21 T cell receptor beta chains below, sequenced in a study of T cell changes during pregnancy in multiple sclerosis. Clones were sequenced by immunoSEQ multiplex PCR, and TCRdb holds only the in-frame ones, with some missing. The profile shows 50,000 to 70,000 clones, about 92% of them singletons. The material was peripheral blood, obtained after pregnancy. Receptor source: a female donor with multiple sclerosis, enrolled in a pregnancy study.

This chain links TRBV7-2 with TRBJ2-1, with 13 bases identical to TRBD2. The J segment lost 7 bases and the V segment lost 0 bases, leaving 9 bases of the junction unmatched. From germline, CDR1 is SGHTA and CDR2 FQGNSA. CDR3 length: 18 residues. The CDR3 spells CASSLASTSGRRGNEQFF. The CDR3 DNA reads as TGTGCCAGCAGCTTAGCGTCGACTAGCGGGAGGAGGGGGAATGAGCAGTTCTTC.

This rearrangement joins TRBV4-3 to TRBJ1-2; the match to TRBD1 covers 7 bases. The CDR3 length is 15 residues. Trimming removed 1 base from V and 4 bases from J; junction bases left unmatched: 6. Germline V lookup: CDR1 LGHNA, CDR2 YSLEER. The CDR3 here is CASSQGGGSLYGYTF. The CDR3 DNA is TGCGCCAGCAGCCAAGGAGGGGGCAGCCTCTATGGCTACACCTTC.

The genes are TRBV5-1 and TRBJ1-2; no reliable D call. The CDR3 is 13 amino acids. V lost 4 bases and J 7 bases, leaving 14 bases between the germline ends. Germline CDR1 SGHRS, CDR2 YFSETQ. In DNA form, the CDR3 reads TGCGCCAGCAGCGACGGGGAGGGTGGTGGCTACACCTTC. As protein: CASSDGEGGGYTF.

The rearrangement joins TRBV9 to TRBJ2-1; 11 bases fit TRBD1. Germline CDR1 reads SGDLS; CDR2 reads YYNGEE. This CDR3 is 15 amino acids long. The V segment lost 0 bases and the J segment 8 bases; nucleotides outside the gene matches: 4. CDR3 nucleotide sequence: TGTGCCAGCAGCGTAGATGGACAGGGGGCGGATGAGCAGTTCTTC. This gives the protein CASSVDGQGADEQFF.

This clone was observed a single time. CDR3 sequence (DNA): TGTGCCAGCAGTGTAGAACTAGCGTCCTACAATGAGCAGTTCTTC. The encoded protein is CASSVELASYNEQFF. This chain joins TRBV2 and TRBJ2-1; TRBD2 matches 7 bases. The CDR3 is 15 amino acids. CDR1 is SNHLY and CDR2 is FYNNEI in the germline V gene. Losses at the gene ends were 4 bases for V and 1 base for J; bases not matched to a gene: 4. The full variable domain, rest sourced from reference TRBV2 and TRBJ2-1, is EPEVTQTPSHQVTQMGQEVILRCVPISNHLYFYWYRQILGQKVEFLVSFYNNEISEKSEIFDDQFSVERPDGSNFTLKIRSTKLEDSAMYFCASSVELASYNEQFFGPGTRLTVL.

The chain recombines TRBV2 with TRBJ2-1; TRBD2 agrees at 14 bases. This CDR3 has 15 amino acids. Per germline, CDR1 SNHLY and CDR2 FYNNEI. J gave up 8 bases and V 5 bases, and 5 bases lay outside the gene matches. DNA for the CDR3: TGTGCCAGCAGTAGACTAGCGGGGGGGGGCTATGAGCAGTTCTTC. Translation gives CASSRLAGGGYEQFF. The full variable domain, its missing parts supplied by reference TRBV2 and TRBJ2-1, is EPEVTQTPSHQVTQMGQEVILRCVPISNHLYFYWYRQILGQKVEFLVSFYNNEISEKSEIFDDQFSVERPDGSNFTLKIRSTKLEDSAMYFCASSRLAGGGYEQFFGPGTRLTVL.

The V and J genes are TRBV7-9 and TRBJ2-7; 8 bases are a match to TRBD2. This CDR3 comprises 15 residues. V lost 3 bases to trimming and J lost 4 bases; unmatched junction nucleotides: 8. The germline V gene has CDR1 SEHNR and CDR2 FQNEAQ (reference sequence). CDR3 in amino acids: CASSLVGTRSYEQYF. CDR3 DNA sequence: TGTGCCAGCAGCTTGGTCGGGACTAGGAGTTACGAGCAGTACTTC.

V gene TRBV14 combines with J gene TRBJ2-7, with 8 nucleotides matching TRBD2. V lost 5 bases and J lost 2; bases outside the gene matches: 5. The CDR3 runs to 14 residues. Germline CDR1 SGHDN, CDR2 FVKESK. In DNA, the CDR3 is TGTGCCAGCAGCGCGGGACTAGAGCCCTACGAGCAGTACTTC. This gives the protein CASSAGLEPYEQYF.

Worth noting for this clone: Sequence at one end of the junction differs from germline and may be a read error. V gene TRBV7-9 combines with J gene TRBJ1-2; tentative D call: TRBD1 (6 bases). Germline assignment: CDR1 SEHNR and CDR2 FQNEAQ (reference sequence). The CDR3 spans 17 residues. CDR3 amino acids: CASNQLGGVTGPSMDSF. For the CDR3, the DNA is TGTGCCAGCAACCAACTAGGGGGGGTGACAGGCCCAAGTATGGATAGCTTC.

This clone was detected once. The J gene is TRBJ1-1, the V gene TRBV7-9; the D gene is possibly TRBD1 (5 bases). The CDR3 sequence is 14 residues long. The germline V and J ends were trimmed by 3 bases and 0 bases, with 8 bases remaining between them. Germline V gives CDR1 SEHNR, CDR2 FQNEAQ (reference sequence). The CDR3 nucleotides read TGTGCCAGCAGCTTGACAGATTTGAACACTGAAGCTTTCTTT. It translates to CASSLTDLNTEAFF.

The chain employs TRBV10-3 and TRBJ2-1; TRBD2 aligns across 13 bases. The V gene end was trimmed by 2 bases and the J gene end by 10 bases; junction bases not matched to a gene: 17. The CDR3 extends over 19 amino acids. Germline CDR1 reads ENHRY; CDR2 reads SYGVKD. The CDR3 DNA reads TGTGCCATCAGTGAGCCTCCCGGGACTAGCGGGACCGGAGTTTGGGAGCAGTTCTTC. It translates to CAISEPPGTSGTGVWEQFF.

This sequence joins TRBV5-8 and TRBJ2-5, with 13 bases fitting TRBD2. Germline V gene sequence: CDR1 SGHTS, CDR2 YDEGEE. CDR3 size: 16 residues. The J segment lost 1 base and the V segment lost 0 bases, leaving 0 bases of the junction unmatched. CDR3 sequence: CASSLGTSGSQETQYF. The DNA for the CDR3 is TGTGCCAGCAGCTTGGGGACTAGCGGGAGCCAAGAGACCCAGTACTTC.

This clone has a single count. V is TRBV29-1 and J is TRBJ1-2; D not resolved. This CDR3 is built from 12 residues. Germline V gene sequence: CDR1 SQVTM, CDR2 ANQGSEA. V was shortened by 3 bases and J by 4 bases, with 9 bases between the two germline ends. This chain's CDR3 is CSVERSSYGYTF. In DNA, the CDR3 is TGCAGCGTTGAGCGGTCATCCTATGGCTACACCTTC.

As for this clone: At one of its ends the junction is not consistent with the germline gene, which may arise from a read error. The CDR3 DNA reads TGTGCCAGCAGCCAAATCGGGAGGGAGAACTCCGGGGAGCTGTTTTTT. This gives the protein CASSQIGRENSGELFF. The chain uses TRBV4-2 and TRBJ2-2, with 8 nucleotides matching TRBD2. The CDR3 contains 16 residues. Germline V gene data show CDR1 as LGHNA and CDR2 as YNFKEQ.

V usage is TRBV14 and J usage is TRBJ1-1; D unclear. V dropped 2 bases and J dropped 2 bases, with 18 bases sitting between them. This CDR3 has 17 residues. The V gene's germline CDR1 is SGHDN and CDR2 FVKESK. The CDR3: CASSQLHVLGTNTEAFF. For the CDR3, the DNA is TGTGCCAGCAGCCAACTCCACGTCTTGGGCACTAACACTGAAGCTTTCTTT.

The chain joins TRBV25-1 to TRBJ2-7; D is unresolved. In germline, CDR1 is MGHDK, CDR2 SYGVNS. This CDR3 spans 13 amino acids. Trimming pared 2 bases from V and 5 bases from J, leaving 10 bases between. In nucleotides, the CDR3 is TGTGCCAGCAGTGAACGACATGCGAACGAGCAGTACTTC. Its protein product is CASSERHANEQYF.

The chain is built from TRBV4-3 and TRBJ2-1; unclear D gene. With 0 bases removed from V and 2 bases from J, the gap between germline ends came to 8 bases. CDR3 length equals 15 residues. Germline CDR1 and CDR2: LGHNA and YSLEER. The CDR3 DNA sequence: TGCGCCAGCAGCCAAGAAACTTTCGCCTACAATGAGCAGTTCTTC. Residues: CASSQETFAYNEQFF.

The V gene is TRBV7-2, the J gene TRBJ2-5; 13 bases are a match to TRBD2. Trimming took 5 bases from V and 1 from J; bases not matched to a gene: 7. CDR1 and CDR2 from the germline V gene are SGHTA and FQGNSA. The CDR3 is 17 amino acids. The CDR3 DNA sequence: TGTGCCAGCAGCGGACCGGGACTAGCGGGACGCCAAGAGACCCAGTACTTC. Encoded protein: CASSGPGLAGRQETQYF.

V is TRBV18 and J is TRBJ1-1, with D possibly being TRBD1 (6 bases). Deletions cut 3 bases from V and 1 base from J, with 12 bases between. The CDR3 has 15 residues. Germline V gene sequence: CDR1 KGHSH, CDR2 LQKENI. The CDR3, as DNA: TGTGCCAGCTCACCCGGGACACTGCCGAACACTGAAGCTTTCTTT. Its translation: CASSPGTLPNTEAFF.

The V gene is TRBV6-4, the J gene TRBJ2-3; 11 bases line up with TRBD2. CDR3 length: 14 amino acids. After removal of 4 bases from V and 4 bases from J, the junction contained 1 base not matched to a gene. Germline-derived CDR1 and CDR2 are MRHNA and SNTAGT. CDR3 sequence (DNA): TGTGCCAGCAGTGCACTAGCGGGAGCAGATACGCAGTATTTT. This gives the protein CASSALAGADTQYF.

This clone was picked up one time. The chain is built from TRBV7-9 and TRBJ1-5; 7 bases are shared with TRBD1. Germline assignment: CDR1 SEHNR and CDR2 FQNEAQ (reference sequence). The CDR3 covers 13 residues. V lost 5 bases, J lost 3 bases, and 1 base stayed unmatched. The chain's CDR3 is CASSGTVNQPQHF. The DNA of the CDR3 is TGTGCCAGCAGCGGGACAGTCAATCAGCCCCAGCATTTT.